Following are 20 T cell receptor beta chains from one sample sequenced in a study of blood T cell repertoires in COVID-19. Measured with immunoSEQ multiplex PCR; TCRdb has only the in-frame clones, and not every one. The sample has over 200,000 clones, 80% to 85% seen once. The sequenced material came from peripheral blood. These receptors all come from a middle-aged man with active or convalescent COVID-19.

The J gene is TRBJ2-3, the V gene TRBV7-2; a possible D gene is TRBD2 (6 bases). V was clipped by 6 bases and J by 0 bases, with 10 bases between them. CDR1 SGHTA and CDR2 FQGNSA come from the germline V gene. The CDR3 loop spans 14 amino acids. This CDR3 reads CASSKGLSTDTQYF. The DNA of the CDR3 is TGTGCCAGCAGTAAGGGACTGAGCACAGATACGCAGTATTTT.

This chain uses TRBV12-3 or TRBV12-4 with TRBJ2-1; TRBD1 might be the D (5 bases). V was clipped by 2 bases and J by 6 bases, with 8 bases between them. CDR3 size: 13 residues. DNA for the CDR3: TGTGCCAGCAGTTTACGGCAGGGCAATGAGCAGTTCTTC. Protein: CASSLRQGNEQFF.

V gene TRBV5-4 combines with J gene TRBJ2-3, with D perhaps TRBD2 (5 bases). This CDR3 comprises 18 residues. Per the germline V gene, CDR1 is SGHNT and CDR2 is YYREEE (reference sequence). The V end lost 3 bases, the J end lost 5 bases, and 25 bases lay between the germline ends. Here the CDR3 DNA reads TGTGCCAGCAGCTCTGGCGGAGGATCCCAATTCTATGTAGATACGCAGTATTTT. It encodes CASSSGGGSQFYVDTQYF. The whole variable domain, filled in from reference TRBV5-4 and TRBJ2-3, reads ETGVTQSPTHLIKTRGQQVTLRCSSQSGHNTVSWYQQALGQGPQFIFQYYREEENGRGNFPPRFSGLQFPNYSSELNVNALELDDSALYLCASSSGGGSQFYVDTQYFGPGTRLTVL.

This chain links TRBV10-3 with TRBJ1-3; no reliable D call. The germline V gene has CDR1 ENHRY and CDR2 SYGVKD. V lost 3 bases to trimming and J lost 0 bases, with 15 bases between them. The CDR3 runs to 17 residues. This CDR3 is CAISDGNIQSSGNTIYF. DNA of the CDR3: TGTGCCATCAGTGACGGGAACATACAGAGCTCTGGAAACACCATATATTTT.

In this sample, this clone turned up once. CDR3 nucleotide sequence: TGTGCCAGCAGCAACCCAGCCGGGGAGCTGTTTTTT. Translating it yields CASSNPAGELFF. The rearrangement joins TRBV21-1 to TRBJ2-2; no DNA check was done on the table's D call, TRBD1. TRBV21-1 is labeled a pseudogene. The CDR3 loop spans 12 amino acids.

The chain uses TRBV2 and TRBJ1-4; 9 nucleotides match TRBD1. Germline values: CDR1 SNHLY, CDR2 FYNNEI. J was trimmed by 8 bases and V by 0 bases; bases with no gene match: 4. The CDR3 has 15 amino acids. DNA for the CDR3: TGTGCCAGCAGTGAAGCCGGACAGGGGCGCGAAAAACTGTTTTTT. Its protein is CASSEAGQGREKLFF.

This clone was seen only once. The rearrangement links TRBV21-1 to TRBJ2-7; whether TRBD1, the table's D call, matches the DNA was not checked. TRBV21-1 is deemed a pseudogene. The CDR3 is 16 residues long. CDR3 in amino acids: CASSCYSGTGTYEQYF. DNA for the CDR3: TGTGCCAGCAGCTGCTACTCCGGGACAGGGACCTACGAGCAGTACTTC.

The V gene is TRBV7-6, the J gene TRBJ2-3; weak D call: TRBD2 (6 bases). This CDR3 has 15 amino acids. V shed 5 bases and J shed 0 bases, with 12 bases lying between them. Germline V gene data show CDR1 as SGHVS and CDR2 as FNYEAQ. CDR3 DNA: TGTGCCAGCAGCCCAACGGGGGTTAGCACAGATACGCAGTATTTT. This translates into CASSPTGVSTDTQYF.

The chain uses TRBV5-6 and TRBJ1-6; D remains ambiguous. CDR3 length equals 13 residues. Between the trimmed V and J ends, which lost 0 bases and 7 bases, there was a span of 5 bases. Germline CDR1 and CDR2: SGHDT and YYEEEE. The DNA of the CDR3 is TGTGCCAGCAGCTTGGTGCAGAATTCACCCCTCCACTTT. This gives the protein CASSLVQNSPLHF.

The chain combines TRBV9 with TRBJ2-2; TRBD1 aligns across 8 bases. The J segment lost 4 bases and the V segment lost 4 bases, leaving 3 bases of the junction unmatched. CDR1 and CDR2 (germline): SGDLS, YYNGEE. The CDR3 is 14 residues long. The CDR3 spells CASSKTGGTGELFF. CDR3 in DNA: TGTGCCAGCAGCAAAACAGGGGGCACCGGGGAGCTGTTTTTT.

This clone has only one observation. The V call is TRBV9, the J call TRBJ2-3; weak D call: TRBD2 (6 bases). The length of the CDR3 is 15 residues. V was clipped by 4 bases and J by 1 base, with 13 bases between them. CDR1 and CDR2 from the germline V gene are SGDLS and YYNGEE. The CDR3 region is CASSRDFTGTDTQYF. CDR3 sequence (DNA): TGTGCCAGCAGCCGGGACTTCACAGGCACAGATACGCAGTATTTT. Variable domain in full (rest from reference TRBV9 and TRBJ2-3): DSGVTQTPKHLITATGQRVTLRCSPRSGDLSVYWYQQSLDQGLQFLIQYYNGEERAKGNILERFSAQQFPDLHSELNLSSLELGDSALYFCASSRDFTGTDTQYFGPGTRLTVL.

This CDR3 is CASRRATEAFF. CDR3 sequence (DNA): TGTGCCAGCAGGAGGGCCACTGAAGCTTTCTTT. The chain employs TRBV27 and TRBJ1-1; D is unresolved. Germline V lookup: CDR1 MNHEY, CDR2 SMNVEV (reference sequence). Trimming removed 6 bases at V and 4 bases at J, with 6 bases between. This CDR3 spans 11 amino acids.

This chain connects TRBV9 to TRBJ2-5, with D possibly TRBD2 on 5 matching bases. Germline loops: CDR1 SGDLS, CDR2 YYNGEE. This CDR3 spans 13 amino acids. The V end lost 4 bases, the J end lost 2 bases, and 9 bases lay between the germline ends. In DNA form, the CDR3 reads TGTGCCAGCAGCCCGAGAGGGCAAGAGACCCAGTACTTC. It translates to CASSPRGQETQYF.

This clone has only one observation. The chain has TRBV7-2 and TRBJ1-5; D gene ambiguous. V was shortened by 1 base and J by 2 bases, with 12 bases between the two germline ends. This CDR3 region has 16 residues. The germline V gene encodes CDR1 SGHTA and CDR2 FQGNSA. Here the CDR3 reads CASSLVSGEGNQPQHF. CDR3 nucleotides: TGTGCCAGCAGCTTAGTCAGTGGGGAGGGCAATCAGCCCCAGCATTTT.

The V and J genes are TRBV5-1 and TRBJ2-1; tentatively, D is TRBD1 (6 bases). CDR1 is SGHRS and CDR2 is YFSETQ in the germline V gene. Trimming left V 5 bases short and J 7 bases short, with 10 bases between. This CDR3 has 12 amino acids. The CDR3 protein is CASRSGENEQFF. In DNA form, the CDR3 reads TGCGCCAGCAGGTCAGGGGAAAATGAGCAGTTCTTC.

The chain links TRBV9 to TRBJ1-4; no firm D call. The germline V gene has CDR1 SGDLS and CDR2 YYNGEE. V lost 3 bases and J 4 bases, leaving 4 bases between the germline ends. The CDR3 covers 12 residues. As DNA, the CDR3 is TGTGCCAGCAGCGACGGTAATGAAAAACTGTTTTTT. Translation gives CASSDGNEKLFF.

The V and J genes are TRBV7-2 and TRBJ2-1; D gene ambiguous. The CDR3 has 13 amino acids. The V and J ends lost 2 bases and 10 bases respectively, with 12 bases between them. Per the germline V gene, CDR1 is SGHTA and CDR2 is FQGNSA. The CDR3 region is CASSLPQVSEQFF. The CDR3 nucleotides read TGTGCCAGCAGCTTACCGCAGGTAAGCGAGCAGTTCTTC.

This clone was found once. V is TRBV7-7 and J is TRBJ2-7; the D gene is possibly TRBD2 (6 bases). Germline V CDR1 and CDR2: SSHAT, FNYEAQ (reference sequence). The V and J ends lost 5 bases and 3 bases respectively, with 17 bases between them. This CDR3 region has 15 residues. In nucleotides, the CDR3 is TGTGCCAGCAGCCAAGGGGCCTTCGGGGGCTACGAGCAGTACTTC. It encodes CASSQGAFGGYEQYF.

V and J are TRBV7-9 and TRBJ2-3; 8 bases fit TRBD2. V lost 7 bases to trimming and J lost 6 bases; unmatched junction nucleotides: 12. CDR3 size: 15 residues. In germline, CDR1 is SEHNR, CDR2 FQNEAQ (reference sequence). The CDR3 nucleotides read TGTGCCAGCACCCCTGTGGGGCGGGGGGCGGATACGCAGTATTTT. This encodes CASTPVGRGADTQYF. Full variable domain (outside the CDR3, taken from reference TRBV7-9 and TRBJ2-3): DTGVSQNPRHKITKRGQNVTFRCDPISEHNRLYWYRQTLGQGPEFLTYFQNEAQLEKSRLLSDRFSAERPKGSFSTLEIQRTEQGDSAMYLCASTPVGRGADTQYFGPGTRLTVL.

This clone was detected a few times. The chain is built from TRBV5-1 and TRBJ2-3, with 8 bases matching TRBD2. Germline CDR1 is SGHRS and CDR2 is YFSETQ. This CDR3 has 16 amino acids. Trimming took 0 bases from V and 0 from J; bases not matched to a gene: 3. CDR3 protein: CASSLGLALSTDTQYF. For the CDR3, the DNA is TGCGCCAGCAGCTTGGGACTAGCGCTCAGCACAGATACGCAGTATTTT. Full variable domain (rest looked up from reference TRBV5-1 and TRBJ2-3): KAGVTQTPRYLIKTRGQQVTLSCSPISGHRSVSWYQQTPGQGLQFLFEYFSETQRNKGNFPGRFSGRQFSNSRSEMNVSTLELGDSALYLCASSLGLALSTDTQYFGPGTRLTVL.